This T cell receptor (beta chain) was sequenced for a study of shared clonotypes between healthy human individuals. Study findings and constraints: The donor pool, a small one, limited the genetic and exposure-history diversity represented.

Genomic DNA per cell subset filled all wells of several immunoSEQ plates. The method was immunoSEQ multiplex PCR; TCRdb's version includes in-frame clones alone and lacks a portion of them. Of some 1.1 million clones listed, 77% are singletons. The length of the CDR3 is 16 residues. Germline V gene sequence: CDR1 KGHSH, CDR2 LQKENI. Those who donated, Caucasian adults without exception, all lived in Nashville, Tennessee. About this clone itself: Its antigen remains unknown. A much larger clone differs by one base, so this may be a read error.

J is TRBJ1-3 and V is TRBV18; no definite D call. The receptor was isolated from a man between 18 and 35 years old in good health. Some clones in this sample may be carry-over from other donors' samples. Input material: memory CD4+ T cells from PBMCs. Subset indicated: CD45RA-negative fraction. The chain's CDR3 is CAGSPPGRFSGNTIYF. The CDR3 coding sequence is TGTGCCGGCTCACCACCGGGCCGATTCTCTGGAAACACCATATATTTT.